What follows are 14 T cell receptor beta chains derived from one specimen sequenced in a study of T cell responses to AZD1222 COVID-19 vaccine. Assay used: immunoSEQ multiplex PCR; TCRdb lists only in-frame clones, some missing. The data contain roughly 98,000 clones, more than 70% of them singletons. Source: peripheral blood, taken 28 days after the second AZD1222 dose. The receptor set was obtained from an adult who received the AZD1222 COVID-19 vaccine.

The chain recombines TRBV6-5 with TRBJ1-4, with D perhaps matching TRBD1 (6 bases). With 7 bases removed from V and 5 bases from J, the gap between germline ends came to 14 bases. In germline, CDR1 is MNHEY, CDR2 SVGAGI. This CDR3 is built from 14 residues. Written as DNA, the CDR3 is TGTGCCAGCAACGAGGGACACTTGAATGAAAAACTGTTTTTT. Its translation is CASNEGHLNEKLFF.

This chain joins TRBV19 and TRBJ2-7; no firm D call. CDR1 and CDR2 (germline): LNHDA, SQIVND (reference sequence). V was clipped by 10 bases and J by 4 bases, with 14 bases between them. The CDR3 is 12 residues long. CDR3 nucleotide sequence: TGTGCCAACTCTGGACCGAGATACGAGCAGTACTTC. Translation: CANSGPRYEQYF. Based on the CDR3 plus reference TRBV19 and TRBJ2-7, the full variable domain is DGGITQSPKYLFRKEGQNVTLSCEQNLNHDAMYWYRQDPGQGLRLIYYSQIVNDFQKGDIAEGYSVSREKKESFPLTVTSAQKNPTAFYLCANSGPRYEQYFGPGTRLTVT.

The J gene is TRBJ1-5, the V gene TRBV7-9, with 9 bases that match TRBD1. The germline CDR1 and CDR2 sequences are SEHNR and FQNEAQ (reference sequence). V gave up 5 bases and J gave up 6 bases; unmatched junction bases: 5. The CDR3 contains 14 residues. The CDR3 here is CASSQGTGSQPQHF. The CDR3 nucleotides are TGTGCCAGCAGCCAGGGGACAGGGAGTCAGCCCCAGCATTTT.

The gene calls are TRBV30 and TRBJ2-5; 12 positions match TRBD2. The CDR3 has 13 amino acids. Germline CDR1 reads GTSNPN; CDR2 reads SVGIG (reference sequence). The ends lost 4 bases at V and 13 bases at J; junction bases unmatched: 10. CDR3 region: CAWIHPGTSGSYF. In nucleotides, the CDR3 is TGTGCCTGGATCCATCCCGGGACTAGCGGGTCGTACTTC. Looking up the rest from reference TRBV30 and TRBJ2-5 gives the full variable domain: SQTIHQWPATLVQPVGSPLSLECTVEGTSNPNLYWYRQAAGRGLQLLFYSVGIGQISSEVPQNLSASRPQDRQFILSSKKLLLSDSGFYLCAWIHPGTSGSYFGPGTRLLVL.

V and J are TRBV3-1 (or the pseudogene TRBV3-2) and TRBJ1-1; D is possibly TRBD1 (5 bases). V was trimmed by 1 base and J by 5 bases, leaving 8 bases between them. This CDR3 has 13 residues. Germline V gene data show CDR1 as LGHDT and CDR2 as YNNKEL (reference sequence). Here the CDR3 DNA reads TGTGCCAGCAGCCAAGTGGGGGGAACTGAAGCTTTCTTT. The encoded protein is CASSQVGGTEAFF.

This chain links TRBV6-5 with TRBJ2-7; 7 bases are a match to TRBD1. The CDR3 contains 15 residues. J gave up 0 bases and V 7 bases, and 9 bases lay outside the gene matches. Germline values: CDR1 MNHEY, CDR2 SVGAGI. This CDR3 reads CASIRDRASSYEQYF. The CDR3 DNA is TGTGCCAGCATCCGTGACAGGGCAAGCTCCTACGAGCAGTACTTC.

This clone was observed a few times. The V call is TRBV7-9, the J call TRBJ2-1; TRBD2 agrees at 7 bases. Germline loops: CDR1 SEHNR, CDR2 FQNEAQ (reference sequence). This CDR3 region has 14 residues. Germline trimming cut 8 bases from V and 1 base from J; bases unmatched to any gene: 5. The CDR3 spells CASRGGRSYNEQFF. DNA of the CDR3: TGTGCCAGCCGGGGCGGGAGATCCTACAATGAGCAGTTCTTC.

The CDR3 loop reads CASSIDRTTNEKLFF. CDR3 DNA: TGCGCCAGCAGCATAGACAGGACAACTAATGAAAAACTGTTTTTT. V usage is TRBV5-1 and J usage is TRBJ1-4; possible D gene TRBD1, 6 bases. This CDR3 has 15 residues. V lost 4 bases and J 0 bases, leaving 10 bases between the germline ends. Looked up from germline, CDR1 is SGHRS and CDR2 is YFSETQ.

The chain links TRBV6-5 to TRBJ2-1; D not resolved. The CDR3 is made up of 14 amino acids. Germline CDR1 and CDR2: MNHEY and SVGAGI. V lost 6 bases to trimming and J lost 8 bases, with 17 bases between them. CDR3 DNA: TGTGCCAGCAGGGGCCCAGATACCAGGTATGAGCAGTTCTTC. Translated, it gives CASRGPDTRYEQFF.

V gene TRBV7-2 combines with J gene TRBJ1-6; 8 nucleotides line up with TRBD1. V lost 7 bases, J lost 8 bases, and 7 bases stayed unmatched. CDR3 size: 14 residues. Germline V gene lookup returns CDR1 SGHTA and CDR2 FQGNSA. In DNA form, the CDR3 reads TGTGCCAGCACCAAGACAGGGGCGGATTCACCCCTCCACTTT. Its translation is CASTKTGADSPLHF.

This clone has only one observation. The identical CDR3 is also encoded by other nucleotide sequences in the sample. The genes are TRBV7-9 and TRBJ1-1; D unresolved. Trimming took 6 bases from V and 0 from J, leaving 5 bases between them. CDR3 length: 12 amino acids. Germline loops: CDR1 SEHNR, CDR2 FQNEAQ (reference sequence). The CDR3 nucleotides read TGTGCCAGCAGTCTGGTGAACACTGAAGCTTTCTTT. This translates into CASSLVNTEAFF.

This rearrangement joins TRBV19 to TRBJ1-5; no definite D call. Per the germline V gene, CDR1 is LNHDA and CDR2 is SQIVND (reference sequence). There are 13 residues in the CDR3. The ends were cut back, 3 bases at V and 5 bases at J, with 8 bases in the middle. The CDR3 loop is CASSMGAYQPQHF. CDR3 in DNA: TGTGCCAGTAGTATGGGCGCATATCAGCCCCAGCATTTT.

This chain links TRBV27 with TRBJ2-7; 9 bases are a match to TRBD1. J was trimmed by 4 bases and V by 3 bases; bases with no gene match: 1. Germline CDR1 MNHEY, CDR2 SMNVEV (reference sequence). The CDR3 consists of 13 residues. DNA of the CDR3: TGTGCCAGCAGTTTTGGACAGGGGTACGAGCAGTACTTC. Translation gives CASSFGQGYEQYF.

The chain couples TRBV11-1 to TRBJ2-1; D call uncertain. The length of the CDR3 is 16 residues. Germline CDR1 reads SGHAT; CDR2 reads FQDESV (reference sequence). Trimming cost V 1 base and J 9 bases, with 19 bases left between them. The CDR3 reads CASSLVPWPNVGEQFF. The CDR3 coding sequence is TGTGCCAGCAGCTTAGTGCCATGGCCAAATGTCGGTGAGCAGTTCTTC.